This TCR beta chain comes out of a study of shared clonotypes between healthy human individuals. Every unsorted PBMC PCR replicate was loaded with around 270 ng DNA, approximately 29,000 T cell genomes. Sequencing on ten immunoSEQ deep assay plates was performed for unsorted PBMC DNA. Produced via immunoSEQ multiplex PCR; TCRdb's table is partial and in-frame only. The table records a few hundred thousand clones, roughly four fifths of them present only once. For genomic DNA, unsorted samples relied on around 81 million PBMCs. A word on this clone: Its target is unknown.

General study results and limits: Tissues were not sampled, only blood, and their repertoires likely differ.

V was clipped by 6 bases and J by 7 bases; unmatched bases: 11. Germline loops: CDR1 SNHLY, CDR2 FYNNEI. This CDR3 has 16 amino acids. V and J are TRBV2 and TRBJ2-7; 14 bases match TRBD2. The sequencing input was PBMCs. This TCR was sampled from a middle-aged woman in good health. Some clones in this sample may be carry-over from other donors' samples. The CDR3 region is CASSPGLAGEGWEQYF. The DNA of the CDR3 is TGTGCCAGCAGCCCGGGACTAGCGGGAGAGGGGTGGGAGCAGTACTTC.